The 23 T cell receptor beta chains below all came from one sample that was sequenced in a study of a mutant IDH1 vaccine in newly diagnosed glioma. The data were produced by immunoSEQ multiplex PCR, yet TCRdb's version contains in-frame clones alone and is incomplete. The sample has tens of thousands of clones, roughly 82% seen once. Time point given: week 47, end of study. A single vaccine dose contained 300 ug of mutant IDH1 20-mer peptide, and topical imiquimod was used with it. What these receptors recognize is not known. The sample in question was PBMCs, obtained from a glioma patient whose treatment included an IDH1 peptide vaccine. Source of these receptors: a man in his late teens or twenties with glioma. Some clones in this sample may be carry-over from other donors' samples.

The V and J genes are TRBV7-8 and TRBJ1-1, with 9 bases aligning to TRBD1. V lost 5 bases and J lost 2; bases outside the gene matches: 6. Germline-derived CDR1 and CDR2 are SGHVS and FQNEAQ. CDR3 length equals 15 residues. As DNA, the CDR3 is TGTGCCAGCAGCGGGACAGGGTACCTAAACACTGAAGCTTTCTTT. Encoded protein: CASSGTGYLNTEAFF. Looking up the rest from reference TRBV7-8 and TRBJ1-1 gives the full variable domain: GAGVSQSPRYKVAKRGQDVALRCDPISGHVSLFWYQQALGQGPEFLTYFQNEAQLDKSGLPSDRFFAERPEGSVSTLKIQRTQQEDSAVYLCASSGTGYLNTEAFFGQGTRLTVV.

The J gene is TRBJ1-1, the V gene TRBV9, with D perhaps TRBD1 (5 bases). From germline, CDR1 is SGDLS and CDR2 YYNGEE. This CDR3 has 14 residues. The V and J ends lost 0 bases and 4 bases respectively, with 10 bases between them. CDR3: CASSVDRMGTEAFF. As DNA, the CDR3 is TGTGCCAGCAGCGTAGACAGGATGGGCACTGAAGCTTTCTTT.

The table lists this clone with a count of one. The chain's CDR3 is CASSIPGRNTGELFF. The CDR3 DNA follows: TGTGCCAGTAGTATACCGGGGAGGAACACCGGGGAGCTGTTTTTT. The chain combines TRBV19 with TRBJ2-2, with D possibly TRBD2 on 5 matching bases. The V end was cut by 2 bases, the J end by 1 base, with 8 bases between. This CDR3 comprises 15 residues. Germline-derived CDR1 and CDR2 are LNHDA and SQIVND (reference sequence).

The gene calls are TRBV29-1 and TRBJ2-7, with D possibly matching TRBD2 (6 bases). The length of the CDR3 is 14 residues. V lost 4 bases and J 3 bases, leaving 16 bases between the germline ends. Per germline, CDR1 SQVTM and CDR2 ANQGSEA. CDR3 region: CSVGSGVNIYEQYF. The CDR3 DNA follows: TGCAGCGTTGGGTCGGGAGTTAATATCTACGAGCAGTACTTC.

This chain links TRBV4-3 with TRBJ2-7; D may correspond to TRBD1 or TRBD2 (5 bases each). V lost 3 bases and J lost 2, with 14 bases in between. This CDR3 comprises 15 residues. Germline assignment: CDR1 LGHNA and CDR2 YSLEER. The DNA for the CDR3 is TGCGCCAGCAGCCAGGACCGGGACGGAGCCTACGAGCAGTACTTC. It specifies CASSQDRDGAYEQYF.

V and J are TRBV19 and TRBJ1-1; no reliable D call. CDR3 length equals 14 residues. Germline loops: CDR1 LNHDA, CDR2 SQIVND (reference sequence). Trimming stripped 3 bases from V and 4 bases from J, with 12 bases between. CDR3 DNA: TGTGCCAGTAGTATCCGGGTTTTGGTCACTGAAGCTTTCTTT. The encoded protein is CASSIRVLVTEAFF.

The chain carries TRBV6-4 and TRBJ1-5; unclear D gene. Germline V gene lookup returns CDR1 MRHNA and CDR2 SNTAGT. The CDR3 is made up of 14 amino acids. Deletions cut 6 bases from V and 4 bases from J, with 13 bases between. The CDR3 loop is CASSPNPTNQPQHF. The CDR3 bases are TGTGCCAGCAGCCCCAACCCCACTAATCAGCCCCAGCATTTT.

This clone was counted a few times. V and J are TRBV29-1 and TRBJ1-5, with D hard to call. CDR1 is SQVTM and CDR2 is ANQGSEA in the germline V gene. Trimming took 6 bases from V and 4 from J, leaving 10 bases between them. The CDR3 runs to 12 residues. This CDR3 is CSVIWGNQPQHF. In DNA, the CDR3 is TGCAGCGTGATTTGGGGTAATCAGCCCCAGCATTTT.

The V gene is TRBV7-9, the J gene TRBJ1-4; 10 positions match TRBD1. V lost 3 bases and J lost 8; bases outside the gene matches: 9. The CDR3 loop spans 16 amino acids. Germline loops: CDR1 SEHNR, CDR2 FQNEAQ (reference sequence). This CDR3 is CASSFGTGDAGEKLFF. For the CDR3, the DNA is TGTGCCAGCAGCTTCGGGACAGGGGACGCTGGCGAAAAACTGTTTTTT. The complete variable domain, with remaining parts taken from reference TRBV7-9 and TRBJ1-4, reads DTGVSQNPRHKITKRGQNVTFRCDPISEHNRLYWYRQTLGQGPEFLTYFQNEAQLEKSRLLSDRFSAERPKGSFSTLEIQRTEQGDSAMYLCASSFGTGDAGEKLFFGSGTQLSVL.

The chain carries TRBV27 and TRBJ2-3, with 8 bases matching TRBD1. Germline assignment: CDR1 MNHEY and CDR2 SMNVEV (reference sequence). V was pared by 4 bases and J by 5 bases, with 11 bases of the junction left unmatched. The CDR3 has 16 residues. Here the CDR3 reads CASSWTGPVVLDTQYF. The CDR3 DNA is TGTGCCAGCAGTTGGACAGGGCCCGTAGTTCTAGATACGCAGTATTTT.

V and J are TRBV28 and TRBJ2-7; D is undetermined. This CDR3 contains 13 residues. V dropped 2 bases and J dropped 0 bases, with 5 bases sitting between them. Germline V gene sequence: CDR1 MDHEN, CDR2 SYDVKM. As DNA, the CDR3 is TGTGCCAGCAGTTTACCCGGCTCCTACGAGCAGTACTTC. Residues: CASSLPGSYEQYF.

This chain uses TRBV4-2 with TRBJ2-7, with a possible D match to TRBD2 (6 bases). The ends were cut back, 4 bases at V and 4 bases at J, with 17 bases in the middle. The CDR3 has 15 residues. Germline V gene lookup returns CDR1 LGHNA and CDR2 YNFKEQ. In DNA, the CDR3 is TGTGCCAGCAGCCCATCATCTGGGACTGGATACGAGCAGTACTTC. The encoded protein is CASSPSSGTGYEQYF.

J is TRBJ1-1 and V is TRBV30; the D gene is possibly TRBD1 (5 bases). This CDR3 spans 13 amino acids. CDR1 is GTSNPN, CDR2 SVGIG, per germline (reference sequence). V gave up 0 bases and J gave up 3 bases, with 8 bases separating them. The CDR3 nucleotides are TGTGCCTGGAGTGTGAGCAGGGACACTGAAGCTTTCTTT. Residues: CAWSVSRDTEAFF.

The chain joins TRBV13 to TRBJ2-1; D remains unclear. V lost 0 bases and J 1 base, leaving 7 bases between the germline ends. This CDR3 is built from 15 residues. Germline V lookup: CDR1 PRHDT, CDR2 FYEKMQ (reference sequence). For the CDR3, the DNA is TGTGCCAGCAGCTTAGGCGCTCTTTCCTACAATGAGCAGTTCTTC. Its translation is CASSLGALSYNEQFF. Full variable domain (rest looked up from reference TRBV13 and TRBJ2-1): AAGVIQSPRHLIKEKRETATLKCYPIPRHDTVYWYQQGPGQDPQFLISFYEKMQSDKGSIPDRFSAQQFSDYHSELNMSSLELGDSALYFCASSLGALSYNEQFFGPGTRLTVL.

The chain carries TRBV2 and TRBJ1-5; D is uncertain. There are 13 residues in the CDR3. Looked up from germline, CDR1 is SNHLY and CDR2 is FYNNEI. Deletions cut 4 bases from V and 11 bases from J, with 15 bases between. Here the CDR3 reads CASSVNQRSAQHF. The CDR3 DNA is TGTGCCAGCAGTGTAAACCAACGGTCGGCCCAGCATTTT.

The rearrangement joins TRBV5-1 to TRBJ1-2; D gene unclear. The CDR3 is 14 residues long. The ends were cut back, 0 bases at V and 6 bases at J, with 12 bases in the middle. Germline V gives CDR1 SGHRS, CDR2 YFSETQ. The CDR3 DNA sequence: TGCGCCAGCAGCTTGGCCAGGCAAAACCATGGCTACACCTTC. This translates into CASSLARQNHGYTF.

The rearrangement links TRBV29-1 to TRBJ1-1; no clear D. The ends were cut back, 7 bases at V and 8 bases at J, with 14 bases in the middle. CDR1 and CDR2 from the germline V gene are SQVTM and ANQGSEA. This CDR3 has 11 amino acids. In DNA form, the CDR3 reads TGCAGCGCTGCCTCCCCCCAGGAAGCTTTCTTT. Translating it yields CSAASPQEAFF.

As DNA, the CDR3 is TGTGCCAGTACCTGGACAGACAATCAGCCCCAGCATTTT. Its protein is CASTWTDNQPQHF. The chain employs TRBV19 and TRBJ1-5; a weak D match, TRBD1 (6 bases). This CDR3 region has 13 residues. Between the trimmed V and J ends, which lost 7 bases and 3 bases, there was a span of 10 bases. Germline V gene lookup returns CDR1 LNHDA and CDR2 SQIVND (reference sequence).

The chain recombines TRBV19 with TRBJ1-1; D may be TRBD1 (6 bases). The CDR3 contains 14 residues. Trimming shortened V by 7 bases and J by 4 bases, and 16 bases separated the two germline ends. Germline lookup yields CDR1 LNHDA and CDR2 SQIVND (reference sequence). CDR3 DNA sequence: TGTGCCAGTACGGCAGGGGCTGTTCTCACTGAAGCTTTCTTT. Amino acids: CASTAGAVLTEAFF.

This clone was seen just once. This CDR3 is CASSNKWNTEAFF. CDR3 in DNA: TGTGCCAGCAGTAACAAATGGAACACTGAAGCTTTCTTT. The chain couples TRBV25-1 to TRBJ1-1; D remains ambiguous. The CDR3 covers 13 residues. From germline, CDR1 is MGHDK and CDR2 SYGVNS. Trimming cost V 5 bases and J 1 base, with 8 bases left between them.

Here the CDR3 reads CASSLRTRGQLFF. Here the CDR3 DNA reads TGTGCCAGCAGTTTACGGACCAGAGGGCAGCTGTTTTTT. The chain uses TRBV27 and TRBJ2-2; maybe TRBD2 (5 bases). CDR1 and CDR2 (germline): MNHEY, SMNVEV (reference sequence). The CDR3 consists of 13 residues. V dropped 2 bases and J dropped 12 bases, with 13 bases sitting between them.

V and J are TRBV30 and TRBJ1-5, with a tentative D call TRBD1 (5 bases). The CDR3 contains 14 residues. Germline V gene lookup returns CDR1 GTSNPN and CDR2 SVGIG (reference sequence). The V and J ends lost 2 bases and 1 base respectively, with 9 bases between them. CDR3 coding DNA: TGTGCCTGGAGTTGGGGGGGGAGCAATCAGCCCCAGCATTTT. Translated: CAWSWGGSNQPQHF.

Only one count was recorded for this clone. V usage is TRBV5-4 and J usage is TRBJ1-1; D is perhaps TRBD1 (5 bases). The CDR3 has 13 residues. V was trimmed by 4 bases and J by 4 bases, leaving 11 bases between them. CDR1 SGHNT and CDR2 YYREEE come from the germline V gene (reference sequence). In nucleotides, the CDR3 is TGTGCCAGCAGCGGCACCGGGACCACTGAAGCTTTCTTT. It yields the protein CASSGTGTTEAFF.